Included here is one T cell receptor beta chain sequence, with context. This sample is drawn from a study of regulatory T cells in long-lasting Graves disease. Time point of the sample: persistent/refractory GD, antithyroid drugs over 5 years with positive TRAb. Preparation of the TCR library used RNA extracted from PBMCs. This CDR3 is built from 12 residues. V lost 2 bases and J 0 bases, leaving 5 bases between the germline ends. The germline gives CDR1 DFQATT, CDR2 SNEGSKA (reference sequence). The authors built TCR beta libraries using iRepertoire HTBI primers and Arm-PCR of CDR3 regions. TCRdb analysed the multiplex PCR reads with MiXCR anew, one entry per CDR3 protein. The data show around 500,000 distinct CDR3 sequences, around 20% seen once.

This sample comprised peripheral blood mononuclear cells (PBMCs), obtained when the disease was refractory, from a patient treated with antithyroid drugs. This receptor was identified in a female donor with Graves disease. V and J are TRBV20-1 and TRBJ2-7; D ambiguous. CDR3 bases: TGCAGTGCTAGAAGGAGCTCCTACGAGCAGTACTTC. It encodes CSARRSSYEQYF.